This TCR beta chain emerged from a study of T-cell memory formation after mild COVID-19. About the research overall: Largely donor-specific sequence clusters came from two donors. Overall study findings and caveats: Researchers found some responding clones in pre-infection memory, a sign that cross-reactive memory joined. Mainly in CM and EM were contracting CD4+ clones; CD8+ were in EMRA.

Each CDR3 protein is one row after TCRdb ran MiXCR on the 5' RACE reads. The data show hundreds of thousands of distinct CDR3 sequences, with approximately 15% seen just once and 2.1% held by the top ten. Trimming removed 4 bases from V and 5 bases from J, with 17 bases in between. This CDR3 comprises 15 residues. In the case of this clonotype: No antigen is known for it.

The specimen was PBMCs or a T cell subset sorted from them (not recorded which). The TCR originated in an adult woman who had mild COVID-19 (a few samples of this study predate the infection). Cell type and time point are not known. The rearrangement joins TRBV12-3 or TRBV12-4 to TRBJ1-2; D is perhaps TRBD1 (5 bases). The CDR3 DNA is TGTGCCAGCAGTTCACCAACCGGGACGCGTTATGGCTACACCTTC. Translated, it gives CASSSPTGTRYGYTF.